Listed below are T cell receptor beta chains from one sample, sequenced in a study of control samples from healthy donors and cancer patients. This table comes from immunoSEQ multiplex PCR, and its TCRdb copy is limited to in-frame clones, with some not included. The table includes over 30,000 clones, 86% detected once. What was sequenced was PBMCs. These receptors were obtained from a woman between 40 and 55 years old with lung cancer. Each CDR3 is given with its conserved first and last residue. A D gene is named only where the DNA matches it firmly. Clone size, where shown, is once, few, many, or a class for clones that have expanded.

j_call,d_call,v_call,clone_size,cdr3_nt,cdr3_aa
TRBJ1-6,.,TRBV4-1,.,TGCGCCAGCAGCCAAGAGGCCGGAGGGAGCTCCTATAATTCACCCCTCCACTTT,CASSQEAGGSSYNSPLHF
TRBJ1-4,.,TRBV15,.,TGTGCCACCAGCGCTAGGGTGTTGGAAGTTGAAAAACTGTTTTTT,CATSARVLEVEKLFF
TRBJ1-1,.,TRBV5-6,once,TGTGCCAGCAGCCCTTCATACGCACTAGGACACCACAGGGAAAGGGAAGCTTTCTTT,CASSPSYALGHHREREAFF
TRBJ1-1,.,TRBV6-6,.,TGTGCCAGCAGTTACGTTAGGGCGAGGTGGACTGAAGCTTTCTTT,CASSYVRARWTEAFF
TRBJ2-7,TRBD1,TRBV23-1,few,TGCGCCAGCAGTCAGAGGGTGGGACAGGGGGCCAACGAGCAGTACTTC,CASSQRVGQGANEQYF
TRBJ1-1,TRBD1,TRBV4-3,.,TGCGCCAGCAGCCAACACAGGGGGGTGAGCACTGAAGCTTTCTTT,CASSQHRGVSTEAFF
TRBJ2-7,.,TRBV6-5,.,TGTGCCAGCAGTCTGGGGGCAGGGAGATACGAGCAGTACTTC,CASSLGAGRYEQYF
TRBJ1-5,TRBD1,TRBV12-5,once,TGTGCTAGTGGTTCGACCCCTGACAGGGGAATAGGTCAGCCCCAGCATTTT,CASGSTPDRGIGQPQHF
TRBJ1-5,TRBD1,TRBV30,.,TGTGCCTGGAGTGGGGGACAGGGCGGTCAGCCCCAGCATTTT,CAWSGGQGGQPQHF
TRBJ2-7,TRBD2,TRBV19,.,TGTGCCAGTAGTATAGCGAGCGGGGGGCTCTACGAGCAGTACTTC,CASSIASGGLYEQYF